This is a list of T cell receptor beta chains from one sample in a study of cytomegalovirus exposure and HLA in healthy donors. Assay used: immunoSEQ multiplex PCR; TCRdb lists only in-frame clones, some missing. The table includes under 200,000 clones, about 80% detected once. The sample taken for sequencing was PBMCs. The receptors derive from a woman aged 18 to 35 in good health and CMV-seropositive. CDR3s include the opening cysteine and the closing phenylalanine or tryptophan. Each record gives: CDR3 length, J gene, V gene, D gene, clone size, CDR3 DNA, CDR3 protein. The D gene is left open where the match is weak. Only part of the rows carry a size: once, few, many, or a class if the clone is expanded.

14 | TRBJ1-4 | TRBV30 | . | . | TGTGCCTGGAGATGGGCGGGGGCCAATGAAAAACTGTTTTTT | CAWRWAGANEKLFF
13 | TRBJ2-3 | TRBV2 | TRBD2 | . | TGTGCCAGCAATGCGGGGGGGCTGGATACGCAGTATTTT | CASNAGGLDTQYF
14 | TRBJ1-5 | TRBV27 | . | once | TGTGCCAGCAGTTTTCAGGGGTCCAATCAGCCCCAGCATTTT | CASSFQGSNQPQHF
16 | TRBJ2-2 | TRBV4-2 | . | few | TGTGCCAGCAGCCAAGAAGCGTCCGGGGAGACCGGGGAGCTGTTTTTT | CASSQEASGETGELFF
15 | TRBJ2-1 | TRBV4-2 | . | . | TGTGCCAGCAGCCAAGACGGGGGTTACTACAATGAGCAGTTCTTC | CASSQDGGYYNEQFF
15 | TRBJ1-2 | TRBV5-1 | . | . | TGCGCCAGCAGCTTGGTCAGACCACCGGGGAGTGGCTACACCTTC | CASSLVRPPGSGYTF
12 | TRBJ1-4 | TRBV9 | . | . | TGTGCCAGCTCTCGGGGGAATGAAAAACTGTTTTTT | CASSRGNEKLFF
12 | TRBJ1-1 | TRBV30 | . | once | TGTGCCTGGAGTGTATCAGGCGGGGTAGCTTTCTTT | CAWSVSGGVAFF
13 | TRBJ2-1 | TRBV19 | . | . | TGTGCCAGTAGTACAGGACAGAACAATGAGCAGTTCTTC | CASSTGQNNEQFF
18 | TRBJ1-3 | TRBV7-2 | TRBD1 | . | TGTGCCAGCAGCCCTTTCGATATGGGGGGACAGCGAGGAAACACCATATATTTT | CASSPFDMGGQRGNTIYF
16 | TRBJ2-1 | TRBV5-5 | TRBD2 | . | TGTGCCAGCAGCTTTTTAACTAGCGGGGAAACCAATGAGCAGTTCTTC | CASSFLTSGETNEQFF
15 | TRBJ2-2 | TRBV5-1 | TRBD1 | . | TGCGCCAGCAGTCGGGACAGGGGCAGAACCGGGGAGCTGTTTTTT | CASSRDRGRTGELFF
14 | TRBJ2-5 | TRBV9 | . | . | TGTGCCAGCAGCGCCCCAGGGAAACCGGAGACCCAGTACTTC | CASSAPGKPETQYF
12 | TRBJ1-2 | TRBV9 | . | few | TGTGCCACCGGAGACGGCCTCTATGGCTACACCTTC | CATGDGLYGYTF
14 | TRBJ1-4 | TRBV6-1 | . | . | TGTGCCAGCAGAGTGCTACAGGTTAATGAAAAACTGTTTTTT | CASRVLQVNEKLFF
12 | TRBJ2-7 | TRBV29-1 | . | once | TGCAGCGTTGAGCTGGGGGCTCGCGAGCAGTACTTC | CSVELGAREQYF
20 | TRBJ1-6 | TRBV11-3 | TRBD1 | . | TGTGCCAGCCAGGGGGCGTTGGCATGCCTCAGGGGGCTCTGGAATTCACCCCTCCACTTT | CASQGALACLRGLWNSPLHF
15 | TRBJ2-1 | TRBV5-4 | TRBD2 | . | TGTGCCAGCAGCCGGGGACTAGCGGGGGATGGTGAGCAGTTCTTC | CASSRGLAGDGEQFF
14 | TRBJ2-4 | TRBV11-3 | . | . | TGTGCCAGCAGCTTGAGGGTGGAGGGTAACAGTCAGTACTTC | CASSLRVEGNSQYF
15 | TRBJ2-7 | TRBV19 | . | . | TGTGCCAGTAGTTCAATTACGGGGTCGGGCGACGAGCAGTACTTC | CASSSITGSGDEQYF
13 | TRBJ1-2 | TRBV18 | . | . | TGTGCCAGCTCACCACTCGCAGGGGATGTCTACACCTTC | CASSPLAGDVYTF
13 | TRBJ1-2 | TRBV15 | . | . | TGTGCCACCAGCAGAGACTCGGGTTTGGGCTACACCTTC | CATSRDSGLGYTF
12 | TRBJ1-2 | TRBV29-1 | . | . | TGCAGCGTTGGGGAGGCTAACTATGGCTACACCTTC | CSVGEANYGYTF
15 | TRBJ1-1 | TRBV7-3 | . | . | TGTGCCAGCAGCTCTCAGGGAATTGGGAACACTGAAGCTTTCTTT | CASSSQGIGNTEAFF
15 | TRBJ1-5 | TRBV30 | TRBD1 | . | TGTGCCTACGGGACAGGGGTTTATAGCAATCAGCCCCAGCATTTT | CAYGTGVYSNQPQHF
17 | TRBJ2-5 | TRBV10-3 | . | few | TGTGCCATCAGTTCGGACTATTTGTGGAGTGTACAAGAGACCCAGTACTTC | CAISSDYLWSVQETQYF
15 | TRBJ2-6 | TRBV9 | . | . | TGTGCCAGCAGCGTAGGTAGTTCCGGGGCCAACGTCCTGACTTTC | CASSVGSSGANVLTF
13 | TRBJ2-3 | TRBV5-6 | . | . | TGTGCCAGCAGCTTGCCCAGATCGGATACGCAGTATTTT | CASSLPRSDTQYF
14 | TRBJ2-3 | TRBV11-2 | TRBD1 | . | TGTGCCAGCAGCGACGACAGGGTTACAGATACGCAGTATTTT | CASSDDRVTDTQYF
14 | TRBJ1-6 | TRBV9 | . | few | TGTGCCAGCAGCGACGGACGGGGGATCACACCCCTCCACTTT | CASSDGRGITPLHF
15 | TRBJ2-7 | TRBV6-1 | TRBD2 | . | TGTGCCAGCAGTCAGGAGACGGGGGGTAACTACGAGCAGTACTTC | CASSQETGGNYEQYF
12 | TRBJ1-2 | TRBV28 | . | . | TGTGCCAGCAGTTTATACGGTTATGGCTACACCTTC | CASSLYGYGYTF
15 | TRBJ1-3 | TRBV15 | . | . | TGTGCCACCAGCAGAGCGAGGACAACTGGAAACACCATATATTTT | CATSRARTTGNTIYF
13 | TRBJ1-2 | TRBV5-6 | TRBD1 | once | TGTGCCAGCAGCCCCGGGACAGGGATAGGCTACACCTTC | CASSPGTGIGYTF
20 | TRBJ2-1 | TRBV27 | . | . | TGTGCCAGCTCCGAAGGGGGCACCACGTCCCTAGCGAGCTCCTACAATGAGCAGTTCTTC | CASSEGGTTSLASSYNEQFF
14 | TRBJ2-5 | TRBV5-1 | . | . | TGCGCCAGCAATATCAGGGGGGACCAAGAGACCCAGTACTTC | CASNIRGDQETQYF
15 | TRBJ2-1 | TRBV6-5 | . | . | TGTGCCAGTAGACCAGGGCCCAGCTCCTACAATGAGCAGTTCTTC | CASRPGPSSYNEQFF
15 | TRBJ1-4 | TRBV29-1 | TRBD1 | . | TGCAGCGTTGCATTGGTTTACAGGGGTAATGAAAAACTGTTTTTT | CSVALVYRGNEKLFF
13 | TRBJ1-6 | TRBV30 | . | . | TGTGCCTGGAGTGTTGCGGGCAATTCACCCCTCCACTTT | CAWSVAGNSPLHF
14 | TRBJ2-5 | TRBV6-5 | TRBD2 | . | TGTGCCAGCAGTCCCCGGACTAGCGTAGGAACCCAGTACTTC | CASSPRTSVGTQYF
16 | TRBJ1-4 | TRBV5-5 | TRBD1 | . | TGTGCCAGCAGCTCCCGTCCGGGACAGGGTGGGGGAAAACTGTTTTTT | CASSSRPGQGGGKLFF
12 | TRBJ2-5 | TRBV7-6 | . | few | TGTGCCAGCAGCTGGGGGCAGGAGACCCAGTACTTC | CASSWGQETQYF
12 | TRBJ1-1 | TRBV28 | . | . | TGTGCCAGCAGTTTTTGGAGAGATGAAGCTTTCTTT | CASSFWRDEAFF
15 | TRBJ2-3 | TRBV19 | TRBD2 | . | TGTGCCAGTAGGAACTCCGGGACTAGCCTAGATACGCAGTATTTT | CASRNSGTSLDTQYF
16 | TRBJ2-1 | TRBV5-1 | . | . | TGCGCCAGCAGCCCAGCCTGGGCCAGGGACTACAATGAGCAGTTCTTC | CASSPAWARDYNEQFF
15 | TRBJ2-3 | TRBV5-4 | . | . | TGTGCCAGCAGCTTGGTGTCTACTAGCACAGATACGCAGTATTTT | CASSLVSTSTDTQYF
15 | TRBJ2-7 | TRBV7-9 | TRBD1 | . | TGTGCCAGCAGCCGTGTCTCGGGACAGCGGAAGGAGCAGTACTTC | CASSRVSGQRKEQYF
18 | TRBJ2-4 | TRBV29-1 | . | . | TGCAGCGTGGAGGGGGGGGCAGGGGTTAATTTGGCCAAAAACATTCAGTACTTC | CSVEGGAGVNLAKNIQYF
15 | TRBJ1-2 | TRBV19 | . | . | TGTGCCAGTAGTATCGGGACTTCCTTCCCATATGGCTACACCTTC | CASSIGTSFPYGYTF
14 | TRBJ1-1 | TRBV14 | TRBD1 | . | TGTGCCAGCAGCCCAAATAGAGCCGGACAGGGCCTTTTCTTT | CASSPNRAGQGLFF
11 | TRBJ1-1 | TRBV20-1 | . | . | TGCAGTGCGAGGTCGAACACTGAAGCTTTCTTT | CSARSNTEAFF
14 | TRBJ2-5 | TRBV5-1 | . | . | TGCGCCAGCAGCTTTACTTCTGGTCGAGAGACCCAGTACTTC | CASSFTSGRETQYF
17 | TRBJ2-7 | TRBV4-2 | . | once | TGTGCCAGCAGCCAAGAAGATACAGGGGGGGTCCCCTACGAGCAGTACTTC | CASSQEDTGGVPYEQYF
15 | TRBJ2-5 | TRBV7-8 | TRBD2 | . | TGTGCCAGCAGCAGAACTAGCGGTAGAGGAGAGACCCAGTACTTC | CASSRTSGRGETQYF
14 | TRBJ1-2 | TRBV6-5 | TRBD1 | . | TGTGCCAGCACCAACAGGGGGAAAGACTATGGCTACACCTTC | CASTNRGKDYGYTF
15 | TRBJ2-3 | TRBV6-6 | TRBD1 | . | TGTGCCAGCAGCCGGGGACAGGGGAGGACAGATACGCAGTATTTT | CASSRGQGRTDTQYF
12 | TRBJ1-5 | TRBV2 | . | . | TGTGCCAGCAGTGGAAACAGTCAGCCCCAGCATTTT | CASSGNSQPQHF
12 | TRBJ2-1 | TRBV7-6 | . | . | TGTGCCAGCAGCTCGAGACACGGTGAGCAGTTCTTC | CASSSRHGEQFF
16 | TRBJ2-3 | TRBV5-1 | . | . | TGCGCCAGCAGCTTGGGAACTTACGCGCCCACAGATACGCAGTATTTT | CASSLGTYAPTDTQYF